The 32 T cell receptor beta chains listed next were all sequenced from one sample in a study of T cell repertoires in cytomegalovirus infection. TCRdb fed the reads into MiXCR, producing one record per CDR3 protein. The sample comprises roughly 630,000 distinct CDR3 sequences, approximately 25% of which are singletons, and under 8.5% rests with the top ten. Sequences were obtained from CD8+ T cells from PBMCs. Source of these receptors: a human donor in good health (CMV status not recorded). Some clones in this sample may be carry-over from other donors' samples.

The table lists this clonotype with many counts. This chain links TRBV7-6 with TRBJ2-5; 7 bases align to TRBD1. J lost 1 base, V lost 2 bases, and 7 bases had no gene match. The CDR3 has 16 amino acids. From germline, CDR1 is SGHVS and CDR2 FNYEAQ. CDR3 bases: TGTGCCAGCAGCTTAAACACCTGGACAGGCCAAGAGACCCAGTACTTC. Its protein is CASSLNTWTGQETQYF.

The chain links TRBV29-1 to TRBJ2-1; D gene uncertain. CDR3 length: 14 residues. V shed 6 bases and J shed 10 bases, with 22 bases lying between them. Germline values: CDR1 SQVTM, CDR2 ANQGSEA. The CDR3 DNA follows: TGCAGCGTCCCAGATTCCGACCGATCCAAGGAGCAGTTCTTC. Its translation is CSVPDSDRSKEQFF.

At least ten counts were recorded for this clonotype. V and J are TRBV7-9 and TRBJ2-7; tentatively, D is TRBD1 (6 bases). Germline V CDR1 and CDR2: SEHNR, FQNEAQ (reference sequence). The CDR3 length is 16 residues. Trimming pared 1 base from V and 0 bases from J, leaving 13 bases between. The CDR3 protein is CASSLGGRGHSYEQYF. As DNA, the CDR3 is TGTGCCAGCAGCTTAGGGGGCAGGGGCCACTCCTACGAGCAGTACTTC.

This clonotype has at least ten counts. The gene calls are TRBV7-2 and TRBJ1-2; TRBD1 is a possible D gene (6 bases). CDR1 SGHTA and CDR2 FQGNSA come from the germline V gene. The CDR3 length is 17 residues. With 0 bases removed from V and 3 bases from J, the gap between germline ends came to 17 bases. In DNA form, the CDR3 reads TGTGCCAGCAGCTTAGCCAGGGGACGGAGTTCGGACTATGGCTACACCTTC. Amino acid sequence: CASSLARGRSSDYGYTF.

This clonotype was seen ten or more times. The V and J genes are TRBV12-3 or TRBV12-4 and TRBJ2-3; unclear D gene. The V end was cut by 3 bases, the J end by 1 base, with 8 bases between. The CDR3 consists of 14 residues. CDR3 loop: CASSFGSRTDTQYF. The CDR3 DNA is TGTGCCAGCAGTTTCGGCTCCCGCACAGATACGCAGTATTTT.

This clonotype has just a few counts. The chain employs TRBV7-9 and TRBJ2-7; 7 nucleotides match TRBD1. Trimming at V came to 5 bases and at J to 0 bases, leaving 10 bases not matched to a gene. The CDR3 loop spans 16 amino acids. The germline V gene encodes CDR1 SEHNR and CDR2 FQNEAQ (reference sequence). The CDR3 spells CASSASDRQISYEQYF. DNA of the CDR3: TGTGCCAGCAGCGCATCGGACAGGCAAATCTCCTACGAGCAGTACTTC.

There are many counts of this clonotype. The chain links TRBV7-4 to TRBJ2-5, with D tentatively TRBD2 (5 bases). CDR3 length: 15 residues. Germline V gene data show CDR1 as SGHVT and CDR2 as SQSDAQ. The V and J ends lost 4 bases and 5 bases respectively, with 17 bases between them. Here the CDR3 reads CASSSRSYRGETQYF. CDR3 DNA: TGTGCCAGCAGCTCACGATCGTATCGCGGGGAGACCCAGTACTTC.

The chain carries TRBV20-1 and TRBJ1-5; 9 nucleotides match TRBD1. CDR1 and CDR2 (germline): DFQATT, SNEGSKA (reference sequence). V dropped 3 bases and J dropped 4; count of bases not matched to a gene: 4. There are 14 residues in the CDR3. The CDR3 loop is CSARTGGSNQPQHF. CDR3 sequence (DNA): TGCAGTGCTAGGACAGGGGGATCAAATCAGCCCCAGCATTTT.

This clonotype was seen a few times. This chain uses TRBV25-1 with TRBJ1-5; D perhaps matches TRBD1 (6 bases). The CDR3 totals 14 residues. Looked up from germline, CDR1 is MGHDK and CDR2 is SYGVNS. V was shortened by 8 bases and J by 8 bases, with 19 bases between the two germline ends. The CDR3 is CASQARGAGEPQHF. The DNA for the CDR3 is TGTGCCAGCCAAGCGAGGGGGGCCGGTGAGCCCCAGCATTTT.

This clonotype was recorded at least ten times. The chain employs TRBV7-8 and TRBJ1-1, with a weak D call TRBD1 (6 bases). The ends were cut back, 2 bases at V and 5 bases at J, with 15 bases in the middle. Looked up from germline, CDR1 is SGHVS and CDR2 is FQNEAQ. There are 15 residues in the CDR3. The CDR3 DNA sequence: TGTGCCAGCAGCTTACAGCCGGGGGCAGAGACTGAAGCTTTCTTT. Protein product: CASSLQPGAETEAFF.

This clonotype showed up many times. The gene calls are TRBV2 and TRBJ2-3; unclear D gene. The germline V gene encodes CDR1 SNHLY and CDR2 FYNNEI. This CDR3 region has 12 residues. V shed 6 bases and J shed 1 base, with 5 bases lying between them. The CDR3 is CASRSGTDTQYF. The CDR3 region has the DNA TGTGCCAGCAGATCAGGCACAGATACGCAGTATTTT.

This clonotype was detected ten times or more. This chain joins TRBV12-3 or TRBV12-4 and TRBJ2-5; possibly TRBD1 for D (7 bases). Between the trimmed V and J ends, which lost 6 bases and 6 bases, there was a span of 14 bases. The CDR3 runs 13 residues. CDR3 loop: CASSPGGRQTQYF. DNA of the CDR3: TGTGCCAGCAGCCCAGGGGGGAGGCAGACCCAGTACTTC.

This clonotype was observed a handful of times. The rearrangement uses TRBV25-1 and TRBJ1-1; 9 positions match TRBD1. The germline V gene has CDR1 MGHDK and CDR2 SYGVNS. The V segment lost 6 bases and the J segment 3 bases; nucleotides outside the gene matches: 5. The length of the CDR3 is 14 residues. The CDR3 region is CASRDRGSDTEAFF. The CDR3 bases are TGTGCCAGCAGGGACAGGGGATCGGACACTGAAGCTTTCTTT.

This clonotype showed up just a few times. V usage is TRBV7-9 and J usage is TRBJ2-5; D gene uncertain. The CDR3 has 13 residues. V was shortened by 5 bases and J by 4 bases, with 11 bases between the two germline ends. CDR1 and CDR2 from the germline V gene are SEHNR and FQNEAQ (reference sequence). The CDR3 DNA is TGTGCCAGCAGCCAAGCCGGCGGAGAGACCCAGTACTTC. Protein: CASSQAGGETQYF. The variable domain in full, completed from reference TRBV7-9 and TRBJ2-5, reads DTGVSQNPRHKITKRGQNVTFRCDPISEHNRLYWYRQTLGQGPEFLTYFQNEAQLEKSRLLSDRFSAERPKGSFSTLEIQRTEQGDSAMYLCASSQAGGETQYFGPGTRLLVL.

The chain has TRBV14 and TRBJ1-6, with D unclear. Per germline, CDR1 SGHDN and CDR2 FVKESK. V was shortened by 0 bases and J by 11 bases, with 14 bases between the two germline ends. CDR3 length equals 15 residues. The CDR3 is CASSQEEGSGTPLHF. The CDR3 DNA is TGTGCCAGCAGCCAAGAGGAAGGGAGTGGAACACCCCTCCACTTT.

This clonotype occurred many times. CDR3 nucleotides: TGTGCCAGCAGCCCAGGGCAGGGGTATGGGAACGAGCAGTACTTC. Residues: CASSPGQGYGNEQYF. The gene calls are TRBV7-6 and TRBJ2-7; possibly TRBD1 for D (6 bases). The CDR3 contains 15 residues. Trimming took 5 bases from V and 5 from J, leaving 19 bases between them. Germline V gives CDR1 SGHVS, CDR2 FNYEAQ.

This clonotype was observed many times. Here the CDR3 reads CASSAPVAGASYNEQFF. CDR3 nucleotides: TGTGCCAGCAGCGCCCCTGTAGCGGGGGCCTCCTACAATGAGCAGTTCTTC. The chain is built from TRBV7-2 and TRBJ2-1, with TRBD2 identical over 9 bases. V lost 5 bases and J lost 0; bases outside the gene matches: 8. This CDR3 has 17 residues. Germline CDR1 is SGHTA and CDR2 is FQGNSA.

There are a few counts of this clonotype. This chain links TRBV6-2 or TRBV6-3 with TRBJ2-7, with a tentative D call TRBD1 (5 bases). V was clipped by 0 bases and J by 7 bases, with 16 bases between them. The CDR3 consists of 15 residues. Germline V gene lookup returns CDR1 MNHEY and CDR2 SVGEGT. CDR3 loop: CASSYSGVDNVEQYV. The CDR3 coding sequence is TGTGCCAGCAGTTACTCCGGAGTGGACAATGTTGAGCAGTACGTC.

This clonotype has only a few counts. The chain couples TRBV7-9 to TRBJ2-6, with 7 bases that match TRBD1. From germline, CDR1 is SEHNR and CDR2 FQNEAQ (reference sequence). The CDR3 is 18 residues long. Trimming removed 5 bases from V and 0 bases from J; junction bases left unmatched: 10. The CDR3 region is CASSPRQGDNSGANVLTF. In DNA form, the CDR3 reads TGTGCCAGCAGCCCCAGGCAGGGGGACAACTCTGGGGCCAACGTCCTGACTTTC.

This chain links TRBV6-2 or TRBV6-3 with TRBJ2-1; 7 bases match TRBD1. CDR1 is MNHEY, CDR2 SVGEGT, per germline. This CDR3 region has 11 residues. The J segment lost 14 bases and the V segment lost 5 bases, leaving 6 bases of the junction unmatched. The CDR3 spells CASSTTGAKFF. The CDR3 DNA sequence: TGTGCCAGCAGTACTACAGGGGCGAAGTTCTTC.

Only a few counts were recorded for this clonotype. The rearrangement links TRBV12-5 to TRBJ1-2, with D unresolved. This CDR3 contains 14 residues. Trimming shortened V by 1 base and J by 4 bases, and 10 bases separated the two germline ends. Germline CDR1 and CDR2: LGHNT and FRNRAP. This chain's CDR3 is CASGLGTRIYGYTF. The CDR3 DNA reads TGTGCTAGTGGTTTGGGCACACGGATCTATGGCTACACCTTC.

In its sample, this clonotype was seen many times. V usage is TRBV28 and J usage is TRBJ2-3; unclear D gene. The CDR3 runs to 13 residues. Germline V CDR1 and CDR2: MDHEN, SYDVKM. Trimming took off 6 bases at V and 3 bases at J, with 10 bases between the two ends. CDR3 in amino acids: CASSITGTDTQYF. In DNA, the CDR3 is TGTGCCAGCAGCATCACTGGGACAGATACGCAGTATTTT.

This chain connects TRBV6-2 or TRBV6-3 to TRBJ2-1; D perhaps matches TRBD2 (5 bases). The CDR3 is 15 residues long. The germline V and J ends were trimmed by 4 bases and 3 bases, with 13 bases remaining between them. The V gene's germline CDR1 is MNHEY and CDR2 SVGEGT. CDR3 region: CASSFKSGHYNEQFF. In nucleotides, the CDR3 is TGTGCCAGCAGTTTTAAAAGCGGTCACTACAATGAGCAGTTCTTC.

This clonotype turned up a few times. V and J are TRBV20-1 and TRBJ2-3; TRBD1 or TRBD2 may be the D gene (6 bases each). Germline loops: CDR1 DFQATT, CDR2 SNEGSKA (reference sequence). The length of the CDR3 is 17 residues. The germline V and J ends were trimmed by 5 bases and 2 bases, with 23 bases remaining between them. CDR3: CSALAPGDFSNTDTQYF. DNA for the CDR3: TGCAGTGCTCTCGCCCCAGGGGACTTCTCTAACACAGATACGCAGTATTTT.

This clonotype has at least ten counts. The chain couples TRBV29-1 to TRBJ2-1, with 7 nucleotides matching TRBD1. V lost 4 bases and J lost 10; bases outside the gene matches: 4. CDR1 SQVTM and CDR2 ANQGSEA come from the germline V gene. This CDR3 is 11 amino acids long. The CDR3 region has the DNA TGCAGCGTTGGAGGGGGCGGGGAGCAGTTCTTC. It specifies CSVGGGGEQFF.

This clonotype was detected many times. At one end, the junction sequence differs from germline, possibly due to a read error. V usage is TRBV7-9 and J usage is TRBJ2-1; D call uncertain. The CDR3 consists of 11 residues. Germline V lookup: CDR1 SEHNR, CDR2 FQNEAQ (reference sequence). CDR3 protein: CASSLGAEPYF. CDR3 DNA sequence: TGTGCCAGCAGCTTAGGGGCAGAGCCGTACTTC.

This chain joins TRBV2 and TRBJ2-3; the D gene is possibly TRBD2 (5 bases). The V gene lost 8 bases and the J gene lost 0 bases, with 12 bases spanning the gap. The germline V gene encodes CDR1 SNHLY and CDR2 FYNNEI. This CDR3 is 14 amino acids long. CDR3 DNA: TGTGCCAGCTTTGGTTGGGAGAGCACAGATACGCAGTATTTT. It translates to CASFGWESTDTQYF.

On this clonotype itself: The junction and the germline gene differ at one end; a read error may be behind it. The genes are TRBV29-1 and TRBJ2-2; D tentatively reads TRBD1 or TRBD2 (5 bases each). Germline V gene data show CDR1 as SQVTM and CDR2 as ANQGSEA. CDR3 length: 12 amino acids. For the CDR3, the DNA is TGCAGCGCATTGGGGGTTTTAGAGGGAATTGTTTTT. Protein sequence: CSALGVLEGIVF.

This clonotype showed up many times. The chain carries TRBV10-3 and TRBJ2-1; 10 nucleotides match TRBD2. CDR3 length: 16 residues. V lost 4 bases, J lost 5 bases, and 8 bases stayed unmatched. Germline-derived CDR1 and CDR2 are ENHRY and SYGVKD. CDR3 residues: CAISGQDLAGDNEQFF. The CDR3 nucleotides are TGTGCCATCAGTGGTCAAGACCTAGCGGGGGACAATGAGCAGTTCTTC.

V gene TRBV28 combines with J gene TRBJ2-2, with D possibly TRBD1 on 5 matching bases. Germline V gene data show CDR1 as MDHEN and CDR2 as SYDVKM. Trimming took 7 bases from V and 2 from J, leaving 14 bases between them. The length of the CDR3 is 15 residues. The CDR3 spells CASTPGQLNTGELFF. Here the CDR3 DNA reads TGTGCCAGCACCCCAGGGCAGCTCAACACCGGGGAGCTGTTTTTT.

This clonotype was observed a handful of times. CDR3 sequence reads: CAWTTGTPNTGELFF. DNA of the CDR3: TGTGCCTGGACTACCGGGACACCGAACACCGGGGAGCTGTTTTTT. The chain is built from TRBV30 and TRBJ2-2; perhaps TRBD1 as D (6 bases). The germline gives CDR1 GTSNPN, CDR2 SVGIG (reference sequence). V lost 4 bases, J lost 0 bases, and 12 bases lay in between. The CDR3 is made up of 15 amino acids.

The V and J genes are TRBV2 and TRBJ2-7, with TRBD1 identical over 9 bases. With 4 bases clipped from V and 3 bases from J, the junction kept 4 bases outside the gene matches. This CDR3 is 14 amino acids long. The germline CDR1 and CDR2 sequences are SNHLY and FYNNEI. The CDR3 sequence is CASSVTGGGYEQYV. CDR3 coding DNA: TGTGCCAGCAGTGTGACAGGGGGGGGCTACGAGCAGTACGTC.